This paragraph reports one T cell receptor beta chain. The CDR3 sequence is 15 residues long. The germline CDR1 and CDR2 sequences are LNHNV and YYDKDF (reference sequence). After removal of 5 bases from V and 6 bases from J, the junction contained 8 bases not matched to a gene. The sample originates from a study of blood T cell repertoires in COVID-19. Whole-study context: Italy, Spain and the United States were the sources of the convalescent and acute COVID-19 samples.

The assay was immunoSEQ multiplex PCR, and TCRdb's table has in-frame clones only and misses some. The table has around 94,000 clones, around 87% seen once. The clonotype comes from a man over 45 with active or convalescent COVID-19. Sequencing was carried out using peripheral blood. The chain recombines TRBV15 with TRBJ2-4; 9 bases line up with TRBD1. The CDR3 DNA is TGTGCCACCAGCCGCAGGGACAGGGTCTTAAACATTCAGTACTTC. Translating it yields CATSRRDRVLNIQYF.